This entry concerns a single TCR beta chain. Antigen specificity is unknown. The data were taken from a study of graft-versus-host responses after intestinal transplantation. Overall study: Following induction with anti-thymocyte globulin, all recipients were given tacrolimus and steroids for two to three years. Whole-study findings and limits: Recipient-marrow GvH clones were detected, some having first appeared in ileum or blood. In patients with graft-donor T cell macrochimerism, allograft graft-versus-host to host-versus-graft clonal ratios were high.

Clones were sequenced by immunoSEQ multiplex PCR, and TCRdb holds only the in-frame ones, with some missing. The sample shows some 16,000 clones, less than 85% of them seen only once. The CDR3 is 15 amino acids. The trim removed 3 bases at V and 5 bases at J, leaving 10 bases unmatched. CDR1 is LNHDA, CDR2 SQIVND, per germline (reference sequence). Processed graft tissue released its intraepithelial and lamina propria lymphocytes. This TCR was sampled from a human patient who received an intestinal transplant, so some T cells may come from the graft donor. The chain links TRBV19 to TRBJ2-7, with 7 bases identical to TRBD2. This sample comprised ileum tissue, obtained 17 days after transplant. The CDR3 DNA is TGTGCCAGTAGTATCGTGGGACTACCTTCGGACGAGCAGTACTTC. Protein: CASSIVGLPSDEQYF.